This T cell receptor beta chain was profiled in a study of Graves' ophthalmopathy and Graves' hyperthyroidism. About this clonotype itself: It is unclear where the CDR3 begins or ends on the DNA, so no DNA is shown, and the CDR3 is as TCRdb lists it.

Investigators amplified TCR beta CDR3 regions from RNA transcripts. RT-PCR with HTBI primers came first, then second-round multiplex PCR. In TCRdb, the multiplex PCR reads were re-called with MiXCR into one record per CDR3 protein. The sample has 600,000 to 700,000 distinct CDR3 sequences; under 50% are singletons. Donors with ophthalmopathy: moderate-to-severe activity, CAS ≥3, NOSPECS ≥4, duration under 3 months. This receptor was obtained from an adult man with Graves' ophthalmopathy. The sequencing input was peripheral blood.

CDR3 residues: CASSIYLCSVGSRDQPQHF. The chain uses TRBV7-9 and TRBJ1-5. Per the germline V gene, CDR1 is SEHNR and CDR2 is FQNEAQ (reference sequence). The CDR3 spans 19 residues, counting both ends.